This T cell receptor (beta chain) was identified during a study of T cell changes during pregnancy in multiple sclerosis. Assay used: immunoSEQ multiplex PCR; TCRdb lists only in-frame clones, some missing. This table holds 95,000 to 100,000 clones, 75% to 95% found once. The V gene's germline CDR1 is MDHEN and CDR2 SYDVKM. Trimming shortened V by 5 bases and J by 8 bases, and 18 bases separated the two germline ends. The CDR3 runs 15 residues. V is TRBV28 and J is TRBJ1-4; weak D call: TRBD1 (5 bases). The clonotype comes from a female donor with multiple sclerosis, enrolled in a pregnancy study. This material consisted of peripheral blood, taken in the second trimester of pregnancy. CDR3 coding DNA: TGTGCCAGCAGTGGGTGGGGGGGGGATGGGGAAAAACTGTTTTTT. Translated, it gives CASSGWGGDGEKLFF. The full variable domain, its missing parts supplied by reference TRBV28 and TRBJ1-4, is DVKVTQSSRYLVKRTGEKVFLECVQDMDHENMFWYRQDPGLGLRLIYFSYDVKMKEKGDIPEGYSVSREKKERFSLILESASTNQTSMYLCASSGWGGDGEKLFFGSGTQLSVL.